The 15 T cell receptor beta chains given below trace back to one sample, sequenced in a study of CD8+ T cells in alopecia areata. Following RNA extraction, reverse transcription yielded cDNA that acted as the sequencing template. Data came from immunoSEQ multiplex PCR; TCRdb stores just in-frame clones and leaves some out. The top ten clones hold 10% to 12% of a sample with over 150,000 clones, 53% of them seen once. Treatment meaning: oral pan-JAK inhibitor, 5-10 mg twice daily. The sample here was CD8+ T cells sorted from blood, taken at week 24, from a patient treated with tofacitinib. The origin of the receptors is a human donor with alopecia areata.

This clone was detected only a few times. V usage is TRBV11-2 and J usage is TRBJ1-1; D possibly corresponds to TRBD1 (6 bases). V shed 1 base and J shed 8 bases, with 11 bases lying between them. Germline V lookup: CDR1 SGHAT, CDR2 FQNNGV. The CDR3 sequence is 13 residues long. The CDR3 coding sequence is TGTGCCAGCAGCTTAGGCAGGGGAAGCGAAGCTTTCTTT. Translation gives CASSLGRGSEAFF.

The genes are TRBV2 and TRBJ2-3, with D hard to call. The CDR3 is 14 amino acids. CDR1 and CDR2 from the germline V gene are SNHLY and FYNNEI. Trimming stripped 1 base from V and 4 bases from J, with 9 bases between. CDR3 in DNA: TGTGCCAGCAGTGAAGGGATGGGGTCAGATACGCAGTATTTT. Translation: CASSEGMGSDTQYF.

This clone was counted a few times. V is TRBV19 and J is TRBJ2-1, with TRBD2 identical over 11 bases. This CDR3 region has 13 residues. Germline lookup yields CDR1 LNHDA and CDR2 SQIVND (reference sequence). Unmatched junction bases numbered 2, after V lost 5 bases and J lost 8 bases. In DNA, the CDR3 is TGTGCCAGTAGTGTGACTAGCGGGGATGAGCAGTTCTTC. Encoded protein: CASSVTSGDEQFF.

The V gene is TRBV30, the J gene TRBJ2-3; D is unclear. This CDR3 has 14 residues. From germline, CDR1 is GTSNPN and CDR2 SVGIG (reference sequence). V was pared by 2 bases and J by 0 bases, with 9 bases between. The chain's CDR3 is CAWSIGLSTDTQYF. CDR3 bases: TGTGCCTGGAGTATCGGGCTCAGCACAGATACGCAGTATTTT.

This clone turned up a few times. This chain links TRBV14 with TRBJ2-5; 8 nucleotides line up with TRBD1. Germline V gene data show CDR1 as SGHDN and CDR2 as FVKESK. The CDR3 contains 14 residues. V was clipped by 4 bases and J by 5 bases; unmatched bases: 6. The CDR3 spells CASSPRTGWETQYF. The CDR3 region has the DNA TGTGCCAGCAGCCCCCGGACAGGGTGGGAGACCCAGTACTTC.

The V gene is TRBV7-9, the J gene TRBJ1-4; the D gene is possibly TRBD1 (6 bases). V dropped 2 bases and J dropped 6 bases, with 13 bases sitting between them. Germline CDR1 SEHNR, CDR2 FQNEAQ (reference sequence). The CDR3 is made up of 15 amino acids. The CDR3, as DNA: TGTGCCAGCAGCTTAAATCCAGGGGCGGATGAAAAACTGTTTTTT. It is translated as CASSLNPGADEKLFF.

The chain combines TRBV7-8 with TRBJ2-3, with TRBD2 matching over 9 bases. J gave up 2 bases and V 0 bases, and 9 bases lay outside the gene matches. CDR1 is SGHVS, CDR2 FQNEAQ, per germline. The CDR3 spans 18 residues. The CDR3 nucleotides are TGTGCCAGCAGCTTAGCGGTCGGTAGCGGGGGTCACACAGATACGCAGTATTTT. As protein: CASSLAVGSGGHTDTQYF. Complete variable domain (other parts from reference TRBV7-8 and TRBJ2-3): GAGVSQSPRYKVAKRGQDVALRCDPISGHVSLFWYQQALGQGPEFLTYFQNEAQLDKSGLPSDRFFAERPEGSVSTLKIQRTQQEDSAVYLCASSLAVGSGGHTDTQYFGPGTRLTVL.

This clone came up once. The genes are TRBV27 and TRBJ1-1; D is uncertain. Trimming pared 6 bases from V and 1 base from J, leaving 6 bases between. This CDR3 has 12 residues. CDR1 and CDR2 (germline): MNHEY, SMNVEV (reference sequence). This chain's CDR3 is CASRPSNTEAFF. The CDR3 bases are TGTGCCAGCAGACCGTCGAACACTGAAGCTTTCTTT.

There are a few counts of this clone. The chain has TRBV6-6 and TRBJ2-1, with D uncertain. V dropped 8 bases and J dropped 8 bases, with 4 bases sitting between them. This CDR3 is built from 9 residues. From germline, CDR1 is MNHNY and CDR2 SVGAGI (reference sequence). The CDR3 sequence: CASGDEQFF. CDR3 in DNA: TGTGCCAGCGGAGATGAGCAGTTCTTC.

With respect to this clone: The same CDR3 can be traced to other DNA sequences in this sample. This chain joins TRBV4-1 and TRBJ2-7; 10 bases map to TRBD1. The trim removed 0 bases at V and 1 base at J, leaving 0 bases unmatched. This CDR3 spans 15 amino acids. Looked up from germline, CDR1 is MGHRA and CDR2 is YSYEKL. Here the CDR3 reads CASSQEDRGSYEQYF. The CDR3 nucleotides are TGCGCCAGCAGCCAAGAGGACAGGGGGTCCTACGAGCAGTACTTC.

The CDR3 loop is CASSQGTSNTGELFF. Here the CDR3 DNA reads TGTGCCAGCAGCCAGGGGACGTCGAACACCGGGGAGCTGTTTTTT. The chain combines TRBV7-6 with TRBJ2-2, with a possible D match to TRBD1 (6 bases). The V end lost 5 bases, the J end lost 0 bases, and 10 bases lay between the germline ends. The CDR3 extends over 15 amino acids. Germline CDR1 and CDR2: SGHVS and FNYEAQ.

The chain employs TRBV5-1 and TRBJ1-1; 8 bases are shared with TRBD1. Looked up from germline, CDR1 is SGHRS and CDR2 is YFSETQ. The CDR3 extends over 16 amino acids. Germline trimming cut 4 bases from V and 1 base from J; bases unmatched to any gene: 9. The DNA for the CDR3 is TGCGCCAGCAGCCACGGACGGGACAGGAAGAACACTGAAGCTTTCTTT. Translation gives CASSHGRDRKNTEAFF.

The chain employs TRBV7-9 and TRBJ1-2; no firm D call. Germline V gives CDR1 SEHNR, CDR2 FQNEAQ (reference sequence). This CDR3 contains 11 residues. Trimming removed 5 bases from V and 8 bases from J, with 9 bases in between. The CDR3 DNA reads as TGTGCCAGCAGCCCTCGGCAGGGCTACACCTTC. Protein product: CASSPRQGYTF.

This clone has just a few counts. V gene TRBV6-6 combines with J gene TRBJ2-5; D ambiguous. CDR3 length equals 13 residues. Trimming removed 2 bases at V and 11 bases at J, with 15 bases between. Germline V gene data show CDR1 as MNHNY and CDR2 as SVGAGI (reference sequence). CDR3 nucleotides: TGTGCCAGCAGTTACGACGTATTGCAGGTTCAGTACTTC. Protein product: CASSYDVLQVQYF.

The CDR3 nucleotides are TGTGCCAGCAGCTTGGCGCCTAGCGGGGCCACAGATACGCAGTATTTT. Protein product: CASSLAPSGATDTQYF. The chain has TRBV7-9 and TRBJ2-3, with 9 bases fitting TRBD2. V was pared by 3 bases and J by 2 bases, with 6 bases of the junction left unmatched. Germline CDR1 reads SEHNR; CDR2 reads FQNEAQ (reference sequence). This CDR3 spans 16 amino acids.